This T cell receptor (beta chain) was obtained from a study of shared T cell receptors in the human thymus. Only a few counts were recorded for this clone. Generated by immunoSEQ multiplex PCR, the TCRdb table keeps only in-frame clones and is missing some. The table lists some 640,000 clones, 70% to 90% of them singletons. The CDR3 sequence is 17 residues long. Germline CDR1 and CDR2: MDHEN and SYDVKM. Trimming removed 2 bases from V and 3 bases from J; junction bases left unmatched: 7. These data also featured in a second study, about human thymus T cells.

This receptor was taken from a boy in the first two years of life with a congenital heart defect. Sequencing was performed on thymocytes. This chain links TRBV28 with TRBJ2-3; 11 positions agree with TRBD2. In nucleotides, the CDR3 is TGTGCCAGCAGTTTACTCGATACTAGCGGGGGTACAGATACGCAGTATTTT. It is translated as CASSLLDTSGGTDTQYF.